The clone carrying this T cell receptor (beta chain) was recorded many times. In TCRdb, the 5' RACE reads were re-called with MiXCR into one record per CDR3 protein. This sample has around 26,000 distinct CDR3 sequences, with nearly 4.5% found just once. The data were taken from a study of early T cells in non-severe SARS-CoV-2 infection. Study information: The input, bulk RNA from unsorted whole blood, was sequenced, and chains were unpaired.

CDR1 and CDR2 (germline): DFQATT, SNEGSKA (reference sequence). CDR3 size: 14 residues. V was trimmed by 5 bases and J by 0 bases, leaving 8 bases between them. The TCR originated in an adult who was a healthcare worker with PCR-confirmed SARS-CoV-2 infection or an uninfected control (not recorded which). V is TRBV20-1 and J is TRBJ1-6; D gene ambiguous. Sequences were obtained from whole blood. In DNA, the CDR3 is TGCAGTGCTCTGGCCAGCTCCTATAATTCACCCCTCCACTTT. Protein sequence: CSALASSYNSPLHF.